This T cell receptor beta chain was documented in a study of cytomegalovirus exposure and HLA in healthy donors. Study information: Across 350 to 500 genotyped donors, around 80% landed in the Caucasian-associated ancestry cluster.

PCR was performed using 60 Vbeta and 13 Jbeta primers. Authors' analysis steps: Per a later analysis, the number of unique TCR beta chains was approximately 80 million, of which roughly 11 million were shared. TCRdb keeps only in-frame clones here, not all; method: immunoSEQ multiplex PCR. The D gene and trimming were derived from the DNA, and the V and J assignments and clone size from that table. The data show over 100,000 clones, with roughly three quarters seen just once and 1.5% to 2% held by the top ten. Trimming cost V 1 base and J 1 base, with 9 bases left between them. This CDR3 contains 14 residues. Germline-derived CDR1 and CDR2 are SGDLS and YYNGEE.

What was sequenced was PBMCs. The clonotype comes from a woman aged 40 to 50 in good health and CMV-seronegative. The chain recombines TRBV9 with TRBJ2-7, with D perhaps TRBD1 (6 bases). CDR3 DNA: TGTGCCAGCAGCGTAATGGACAGATCCTACGAGCAGTACTTC. Protein product: CASSVMDRSYEQYF.